One sample yielded the 32 T cell receptor beta chains listed below, sequenced in a study. TCRdb analysed the 5' RACE reads with MiXCR anew, one entry per CDR3 protein. The data show roughly 69,000 distinct CDR3 sequences, about 20% seen once. The specimen sequenced was memory CD4+ T cells sorted from a lymph node. Subset defined: memory CD4+ T cells, CD4+CD45RO+CD25-. The receptors here all came from a female donor with breast cancer.

This clonotype was seen more than once but under ten times. The rearrangement joins TRBV7-2 to TRBJ1-3, with D uncertain. V was shortened by 5 bases and J by 0 bases, with 14 bases between the two germline ends. Per the germline V gene, CDR1 is SGHTA and CDR2 is FQGNSA. CDR3 size: 16 residues. The CDR3 nucleotides are TGTGCCAGCAGCCCGGGCCTCTCCCGCTCTGGAAACACCATATATTTT. Residues: CASSPGLSRSGNTIYF.

V usage is TRBV27 and J usage is TRBJ2-3; possibly TRBD2 for D (5 bases). V gave up 7 bases and J gave up 2 bases, with 16 bases separating them. Germline-derived CDR1 and CDR2 are MNHEY and SMNVEV (reference sequence). The length of the CDR3 is 15 residues. The CDR3: CASKLIAPATDTQYF. DNA of the CDR3: TGTGCCAGCAAACTCATAGCGCCCGCCACAGATACGCAGTATTTT.

This chain joins TRBV7-2 and TRBJ2-2, with D possibly matching TRBD2 (6 bases). Germline assignment: CDR1 SGHTA and CDR2 FQGNSA. The CDR3 contains 16 residues. Trimming removed 5 bases at V and 1 base at J, with 14 bases between. In DNA form, the CDR3 reads TGTGCCAGCAGCGTGGGACTCTCCCGGAACACCGGGGAGCTGTTTTTT. This codes for CASSVGLSRNTGELFF.

This clonotype has just a few counts. The chain links TRBV7-2 to TRBJ1-5, with D maybe TRBD1 (6 bases). V was shortened by 5 bases and J by 6 bases, with 11 bases between the two germline ends. This CDR3 is 13 amino acids long. The germline V gene has CDR1 SGHTA and CDR2 FQGNSA. DNA for the CDR3: TGTGCCAGCAGCCCTAGGGGGGGTCAGCCCCAGCATTTT. It is translated as CASSPRGGQPQHF.

The chain employs TRBV20-1 and TRBJ1-5, with D possibly matching TRBD1 (6 bases). From germline, CDR1 is DFQATT and CDR2 SNEGSKA (reference sequence). V was cut by 5 bases and J by 1 base, with 12 bases left in between. The CDR3 is 14 residues long. In nucleotides, the CDR3 is TGCAGTGCTGGAGGACAGAGAAGCAATCAGCCCCAGCATTTT. It specifies CSAGGQRSNQPQHF.

The rearrangement joins TRBV7-2 to TRBJ2-4; tentative D call: TRBD1 (5 bases). V lost 2 bases, J lost 11 bases, and 10 bases lay in between. CDR1 is SGHTA, CDR2 FQGNSA, per germline. The CDR3 totals 12 residues. CDR3 in amino acids: CASSLPGQLQYF. CDR3 coding DNA: TGTGCCAGCAGCTTACCAGGGCAGCTTCAGTACTTC.

V is TRBV3-1 and J is TRBJ2-3, with D perhaps matching TRBD1 (5 bases). This CDR3 has 15 residues. Germline V gene sequence: CDR1 LGHDT, CDR2 YNNKEL (reference sequence). Trimming cost V 4 bases and J 0 bases, with 11 bases left between them. CDR3 loop: CASSPTVTSTDTQYF. The CDR3 DNA sequence: TGTGCCAGCAGCCCGACAGTTACTAGCACAGATACGCAGTATTTT.

The table lists this clonotype with many counts. The genes are TRBV7-2 and TRBJ2-5; D may be TRBD2 (6 bases). The CDR3 has 16 amino acids. The V gene's germline CDR1 is SGHTA and CDR2 FQGNSA. The V end was cut by 2 bases, the J end by 1 base, with 14 bases between. The CDR3 DNA reads TGTGCCAGCAGCTTAACTGGGACTGGGGGCCAAGAGACCCAGTACTTC. The encoded protein is CASSLTGTGGQETQYF.

This clonotype has more than one count but fewer than ten. One junction end disagrees with the germline gene, perhaps due to a read error. This chain uses TRBV7-9 with TRBJ1-1, with D unresolved. Germline V gene sequence: CDR1 SEHNR, CDR2 FQNEAQ (reference sequence). This CDR3 contains 13 residues. The CDR3 spells CASVDASNTETFF. DNA for the CDR3: TGTGCCAGCGTCGACGCATCGAACACTGAAACTTTCTTT.

Only a few counts were recorded for this clonotype. The chain carries TRBV18 and TRBJ2-3; D is perhaps TRBD2 (5 bases). V lost 3 bases to trimming and J lost 6 bases, with 10 bases between them. This CDR3 spans 13 amino acids. The V gene's germline CDR1 is KGHSH and CDR2 LQKENI. The CDR3 sequence: CASSPLEGDTQYF. CDR3 nucleotides: TGTGCCAGCTCACCCCTTGAGGGCGATACGCAGTATTTT.

The chain carries TRBV5-1 and TRBJ2-7, with 8 nucleotides matching TRBD1. This CDR3 has 14 amino acids. The ends lost 2 bases at V and 6 bases at J; junction bases unmatched: 7. The germline CDR1 and CDR2 sequences are SGHRS and YFSETQ. The CDR3: CASSFADRGGEQYF. The CDR3 nucleotides read TGCGCCAGCAGCTTCGCCGACAGGGGCGGCGAGCAGTACTTC.

This clonotype was recorded a few times. J is TRBJ2-1 and V is TRBV3-1, with TRBD2 identical over 8 bases. The CDR3 totals 15 residues. Germline CDR1 reads LGHDT; CDR2 reads YNNKEL (reference sequence). Trimming cost V 4 bases and J 5 bases; bases outside gene matches: 7. For the CDR3, the DNA is TGTGCCAGCAGCCCCCTAGCGGGTGGCCACAATGAGCAGTTCTTC. Translating gives CASSPLAGGHNEQFF.

This clonotype was counted a few times. This chain connects TRBV12-3 or TRBV12-4 to TRBJ1-2; TRBD1 might be the D (6 bases). The ends were cut back, 4 bases at V and 4 bases at J, with 13 bases in the middle. The CDR3 has 14 residues. CDR3 sequence reads: CASSSETGAYGYTF. In nucleotides, the CDR3 is TGTGCCAGCAGTTCCGAGACAGGAGCCTATGGCTACACCTTC.

Only a few counts were recorded for this clonotype. This chain connects TRBV20-1 to TRBJ2-1; 8 bases line up with TRBD2. This CDR3 spans 13 amino acids. J lost 8 bases, V lost 4 bases, and 7 bases had no gene match. Germline CDR1 is DFQATT and CDR2 is SNEGSKA (reference sequence). Here the CDR3 DNA reads TGCAGTGCTAACGACGGGAGGGACGATGAGCAGTTCTTC. Protein product: CSANDGRDDEQFF.

The V gene is TRBV6-5, the J gene TRBJ1-1; TRBD1 matches 7 bases. From germline, CDR1 is MNHEY and CDR2 SVGAGI. The CDR3 totals 15 residues. The trim removed 6 bases at V and 4 bases at J, leaving 11 bases unmatched. DNA of the CDR3: TGTGCCAGCAGACCTTCTTTGGGACAGACCACTGAAGCTTTCTTT. It specifies CASRPSLGQTTEAFF.

Many counts were recorded for this clonotype. This chain links TRBV7-2 with TRBJ1-1; D call uncertain. The CDR3 has 14 residues. Trimming stripped 5 bases from V and 1 base from J, with 11 bases between. Germline lookup yields CDR1 SGHTA and CDR2 FQGNSA. CDR3 sequence: CASSPPGRNTEAFF. The CDR3 region has the DNA TGTGCCAGCAGCCCCCCTGGACGGAACACTGAAGCTTTCTTT.

This sequence joins TRBV28 and TRBJ2-7; 10 nucleotides match TRBD1. The CDR3 length is 15 residues. CDR1 is MDHEN, CDR2 SYDVKM, per germline. The trim removed 2 bases at V and 5 bases at J, leaving 6 bases unmatched. CDR3 protein: CASSLSGDRGHEQYF. CDR3 nucleotide sequence: TGTGCCAGCAGTTTAAGTGGGGACAGGGGTCACGAGCAGTACTTC.

The chain combines TRBV6-2 or TRBV6-3 with TRBJ2-2; 9 bases align to TRBD1. The CDR3 is made up of 17 amino acids. In germline, CDR1 is MNHEY, CDR2 SVGEGT. Trimming took 4 bases from V and 6 from J; bases not matched to a gene: 12. The CDR3, as DNA: TGTGCCAGCAGTTCACATCGGACAGGGGACTCCTCCGGGGAGCTGTTTTTT. This gives the protein CASSSHRTGDSSGELFF.

This clonotype was seen only a few times. The V gene is TRBV5-1, the J gene TRBJ2-4; D is unclear. The germline gives CDR1 SGHRS, CDR2 YFSETQ. The length of the CDR3 is 13 residues. Trimming cost V 0 bases and J 8 bases, with 9 bases left between them. Here the CDR3 DNA reads TGCGCCAGCAGCTTGGGCGGTGGTGACATTCAGTACTTC. It specifies CASSLGGGDIQYF.

This chain connects TRBV5-1 to TRBJ1-1, with a possible D match to TRBD1 (5 bases). This CDR3 comprises 15 residues. Germline CDR1 is SGHRS and CDR2 is YFSETQ. V lost 4 bases to trimming and J lost 3 bases, with 16 bases between them. The CDR3 sequence is CASSSRGLGDTEAFF. The CDR3 DNA reads as TGCGCCAGCAGCAGCCGGGGCTTAGGGGACACTGAAGCTTTCTTT.

The rearrangement links TRBV5-1 to TRBJ2-3, with TRBD1 matching over 8 bases. This CDR3 comprises 14 residues. The J segment lost 6 bases and the V segment lost 4 bases, leaving 7 bases of the junction unmatched. In germline, CDR1 is SGHRS, CDR2 YFSETQ. The CDR3 loop is CASSTGQGADTQYF. DNA of the CDR3: TGCGCCAGCAGCACCGGACAGGGAGCGGATACGCAGTATTTT.

This clonotype was counted ten times or more. J is TRBJ1-2 and V is TRBV6-6; the D is unclear. V was pared by 6 bases and J by 2 bases, with 1 base between. The CDR3 has 10 residues. CDR1 is MNHNY, CDR2 SVGAGI, per germline (reference sequence). In nucleotides, the CDR3 is TGTGCCAGCAGCAACTATGGCTACACCTTC. Translation gives CASSNYGYTF.

This clonotype showed up many times. The genes are TRBV11-2 and TRBJ2-1, with D maybe TRBD2 (5 bases). The CDR3 loop spans 17 amino acids. Germline values: CDR1 SGHAT, CDR2 FQNNGV. V lost 5 bases and J lost 5, with 22 bases in between. This CDR3 is CASSPLSGPASHNEQFF. CDR3 DNA sequence: TGTGCCAGCAGCCCCCTGAGCGGCCCAGCGAGTCACAATGAGCAGTTCTTC.

The chain uses TRBV20-1 and TRBJ2-7; 8 bases fit TRBD2. The germline CDR1 and CDR2 sequences are DFQATT and SNEGSKA (reference sequence). The CDR3 totals 14 residues. J gave up 2 bases and V 0 bases, and 3 bases lay outside the gene matches. Here the CDR3 DNA reads TGCAGTGCTAGAGATCGGGGGGGCACCTACGAGCAGTACTTC. As protein: CSARDRGGTYEQYF.

This sequence joins TRBV20-1 and TRBJ1-3, with TRBD1 as a possible D gene (5 bases). Germline CDR1 and CDR2: DFQATT and SNEGSKA (reference sequence). The CDR3 sequence is 14 residues long. Trimming stripped 3 bases from V and 4 bases from J, with 13 bases between. DNA for the CDR3: TGCAGTGCTAGCGAAGGGGACGGCGGAAACACCATATATTTT. Its protein product is CSASEGDGGNTIYF.

This chain uses TRBV4-3 with TRBJ2-2; the match to TRBD1 covers 9 bases. With 0 bases clipped from V and 11 bases from J, the junction kept 13 bases outside the gene matches. The germline gives CDR1 LGHNA, CDR2 YSLEER. The CDR3 totals 17 residues. CDR3 sequence reads: CASSQEPSTGGGGELFF. CDR3 bases: TGCGCCAGCAGCCAAGAACCCTCGACAGGGGGTGGCGGAGAGCTGTTTTTT.

The gene calls are TRBV7-2 and TRBJ2-1; D is ambiguous. CDR3 length equals 13 residues. Germline CDR1 is SGHTA and CDR2 is FQGNSA. Trimming took 5 bases from V and 1 from J, leaving 6 bases between them. The chain's CDR3 is CASSRRSYNEQFF. In DNA, the CDR3 is TGTGCCAGCAGCCGAAGGTCCTACAATGAGCAGTTCTTC.

There are a few counts of this clonotype. This chain links TRBV15 with TRBJ2-1; possibly TRBD1 for D (5 bases). Germline V gene sequence: CDR1 LNHNV, CDR2 YYDKDF (reference sequence). The CDR3 sequence is 14 residues long. The V gene lost 1 base and the J gene lost 7 bases, with 11 bases spanning the gap. The CDR3 region has the DNA TGTGCCACCAGCAGAGTAGGGGTGGAGAATGAGCAGTTCTTC. Translated, it gives CATSRVGVENEQFF.

A word on this clonotype: Relative to the germline gene, one junction end is altered; a read error may explain this. This rearrangement joins TRBV7-2 to TRBJ1-2; 8 nucleotides align to TRBD1. The CDR3 runs to 15 residues. The germline V gene has CDR1 SGHTA and CDR2 FQGNSA. The CDR3 here is CASSLVPGGNYDYTF. In nucleotides, the CDR3 is TGTGCCAGCAGCTTAGTCCCAGGGGGCAACTATGACTACACCTTC.

This clonotype was recorded many times. This chain's CDR3 is CASSYGPSLTLLIAFF. In DNA form, the CDR3 reads TGTGCCAGCAGTTACGGGCCCTCCCTGACACTTCTTATAGCTTTCTTT. The chain has TRBV6-2 or TRBV6-3 and TRBJ1-1; no definite D call. Germline V gene lookup returns CDR1 MNHEY and CDR2 SVGEGT. This CDR3 contains 16 residues. Trimming took 2 bases from V and 10 from J, leaving 23 bases between them.

This clonotype turned up a few times. A much more abundant neighbour one base away suggests this may be a read error. V and J are TRBV4-1 and TRBJ1-1; the match to TRBD1 covers 8 bases. In germline, CDR1 is MGHRA, CDR2 YSYEKL. V dropped 4 bases and J dropped 5; count of bases not matched to a gene: 9. The CDR3 covers 15 residues. The CDR3 reads CASSPVGTGRTEAFF. Written as DNA, the CDR3 is TGCGCCAGCAGCCCGGTAGGGACAGGTAGGACTGAAGCTTTCTTT.

A few counts support this clonotype. The chain carries TRBV7-2 and TRBJ2-6; no clear D. The V gene's germline CDR1 is SGHTA and CDR2 FQGNSA. The CDR3 sequence is 15 residues long. V lost 5 bases to trimming and J lost 4 bases, with 12 bases between them. DNA of the CDR3: TGTGCCAGCAGCCCTGCGGCCCTCGGGGCCAACGTCCTGACTTTC. Amino acids: CASSPAALGANVLTF.